This T cell receptor beta chain was profiled in a study of cytomegalovirus exposure and HLA in healthy donors. Study at large: The approximately 710 first-cohort repertoires and the approximately 130 validation repertoires shared the same platform, a later analysis reported.

For this clone: What it recognizes is unknown.

The data were produced by immunoSEQ multiplex PCR, yet TCRdb's version contains in-frame clones alone and is incomplete. This sample carries about 180,000 clones, around nine tenths of them seen once, and the ten largest clones take approximately 2.4%. V was pared by 3 bases and J by 8 bases, with 12 bases of the junction left unmatched. The CDR3 length is 16 residues. Germline CDR1 SGDLS, CDR2 YYNGEE. Notes on the study in general: The study designated 150 or so TCR beta chains cytomegalovirus-associated.

The chain links TRBV9 to TRBJ2-2, with TRBD1 matching 8 bases. The TCR originated in a man aged 18-30 years in good health and CMV-seropositive. Sequenced: PBMCs. As DNA, the CDR3 is TGTGCCAGCAGCGCCCGGACAGGGCCTGGGGCGGGGGAGCTGTTTTTT. It specifies CASSARTGPGAGELFF.